The 12 T cell receptor beta chains listed next were all sequenced from one sample in a study of blood T cell repertoires in COVID-19. The protocol was immunoSEQ multiplex PCR, while the TCRdb copy is restricted to in-frame clones and leaves out a portion. Among 110,000 to 150,000 clones listed, roughly 80% were seen once. Sequencing used PBMCs or T cells enriched from blood (not recorded which). The receptors here all came from a woman between 50 and 59 years old who had recovered from COVID-19.

V is TRBV28 and J is TRBJ1-2, with 9 positions matching TRBD1. This CDR3 is 13 amino acids long. The germline gives CDR1 MDHEN, CDR2 SYDVKM. V lost 6 bases, J lost 7 bases, and 6 bases stayed unmatched. As DNA, the CDR3 is TGTGCCAGCAGCGGTGGACAGGGGTTTGGCTACACCTTC. This codes for CASSGGQGFGYTF.

The chain has TRBV11-2 and TRBJ1-2; D is perhaps TRBD1 (5 bases). With 5 bases removed from V and 8 bases from J, the gap between germline ends came to 24 bases. Germline lookup yields CDR1 SGHAT and CDR2 FQNNGV. The CDR3 contains 16 residues. CDR3 loop: CASSPRGGRGPGGYTF. The DNA of the CDR3 is TGTGCCAGCAGCCCCCGGGGGGGACGGGGCCCTGGGGGCTACACCTTC. The full variable domain, in which reference TRBV11-2 and TRBJ1-2 provide the parts outside the CDR3, is EAGVAQSPRYKIIEKRQSVAFWCNPISGHATLYWYQQILGQGPKLLIQFQNNGVVDDSQLPKDRFSAERLKGVDSTLKIQPAKLEDSAVYLCASSPRGGRGPGGYTFGSGTRLTVV.

This chain links TRBV15 with TRBJ2-5, with 7 bases that match TRBD1. The V and J ends lost 0 bases and 2 bases, in that order; junction bases with no gene match: 3. This CDR3 contains 15 residues. Germline V gene data show CDR1 as LNHNV and CDR2 as YYDKDF (reference sequence). The CDR3 DNA is TGTGCCACCAGCAGAGAAGGGACAGATCAAGAGACCCAGTACTTC. Amino acid sequence: CATSREGTDQETQYF.

In its sample, this clone was seen a few times. The chain links TRBV7-7 to TRBJ1-3; no firm D call. Trimming shortened V by 0 bases and J by 1 base, and 7 bases separated the two germline ends. CDR1 SSHAT and CDR2 FNYEAQ come from the germline V gene (reference sequence). The CDR3 runs to 15 residues. CDR3 sequence reads: CASSLALGSGNTIYF. DNA of the CDR3: TGTGCCAGCAGCTTAGCGCTCGGGTCTGGAAACACCATATATTTT. Combining the CDR3 with reference TRBV7-7 and TRBJ1-3 gives the whole variable domain GAGVSQSPRYKVTKRGQDVTLRCDPISSHATLYWYQQALGQGPEFLTYFNYEAQPDKSGLPSDRFSAERPEGSISTLTIQRTEQRDSAMYRCASSLALGSGNTIYFGEGSWLTVV.

The genes are TRBV2 and TRBJ2-2, with D possibly TRBD1 on 6 matching bases. The CDR3 consists of 14 residues. The V and J ends lost 2 bases and 6 bases respectively, with 10 bases between them. Germline V gene data show CDR1 as SNHLY and CDR2 as FYNNEI. This CDR3 reads CASSELTGPGELFF. The CDR3 nucleotides are TGTGCCAGCAGTGAACTAACAGGGCCCGGGGAGCTGTTTTTT.

The rearrangement joins TRBV7-3 to TRBJ2-5, with D unclear. The CDR3 runs 14 residues. V was shortened by 4 bases and J by 5 bases, with 14 bases between the two germline ends. Germline assignment: CDR1 SGHTA and CDR2 FQGTGA. In DNA form, the CDR3 reads TGTGCCAGCAGCTCGGGTCTGACCGGGGAGACCCAGTACTTC. Encoded protein: CASSSGLTGETQYF.

The V gene is TRBV5-1, the J gene TRBJ2-1; D is uncertain. Trimming stripped 0 bases from V and 5 bases from J, with 9 bases between. CDR3 length: 14 residues. The germline V gene has CDR1 SGHRS and CDR2 YFSETQ. The CDR3 sequence is CASSLASANNEQFF. The DNA for the CDR3 is TGCGCCAGCAGCTTGGCGTCCGCGAACAATGAGCAGTTCTTC.

The V call is TRBV5-1, the J call TRBJ1-2; 7 bases agree with TRBD1. The V gene end was trimmed by 4 bases and the J gene end by 6 bases; junction bases not matched to a gene: 9. The CDR3 is made up of 14 amino acids. Germline-derived CDR1 and CDR2 are SGHRS and YFSETQ. CDR3 loop: CASSPTGIRNGYTF. The DNA for the CDR3 is TGCGCCAGCAGCCCGACAGGGATACGCAATGGCTACACCTTC.

This sequence joins TRBV19 and TRBJ1-2; D gene uncertain. The CDR3 is made up of 13 amino acids. V lost 2 bases and J 4 bases, leaving 8 bases between the germline ends. Germline CDR1 is LNHDA and CDR2 is SQIVND (reference sequence). CDR3 DNA: TGTGCCAGTAGTATACCGGGGATCTATGGCTACACCTTC. Amino acid sequence: CASSIPGIYGYTF.

V usage is TRBV5-1 and J usage is TRBJ1-2; 7 nucleotides match TRBD1. Germline CDR1 reads SGHRS; CDR2 reads YFSETQ. The CDR3 loop spans 13 amino acids. Losses at the gene ends were 5 bases for V and 3 bases for J; bases not matched to a gene: 4. CDR3 loop: CASSSGTDYGYTF. The CDR3 nucleotides are TGCGCCAGCAGTTCCGGGACAGACTATGGCTACACCTTC.

The chain recombines TRBV11-1 with TRBJ2-7; TRBD1 aligns across 7 bases. The CDR3 sequence is 14 residues long. CDR1 is SGHAT and CDR2 is FQDESV in the germline V gene (reference sequence). V gave up 5 bases and J gave up 2 bases; unmatched junction bases: 6. CDR3 amino acids: CASSETQGAYEQYV. The CDR3 nucleotides are TGTGCCAGCAGCGAAACGCAGGGGGCCTACGAGCAGTACGTC.

V and J are TRBV2 and TRBJ1-6; a weak D match, TRBD1 (5 bases). Trimming took off 6 bases at V and 5 bases at J, with 11 bases between the two ends. This CDR3 has 14 amino acids. Looked up from germline, CDR1 is SNHLY and CDR2 is FYNNEI. CDR3 in amino acids: CASRAGFDNSPLHF. The CDR3 bases are TGTGCCAGCAGGGCAGGGTTCGATAATTCACCCCTCCACTTT. The complete variable domain, with remaining parts taken from reference TRBV2 and TRBJ1-6, reads EPEVTQTPSHQVTQMGQEVILRCVPISNHLYFYWYRQILGQKVEFLVSFYNNEISEKSEIFDDQFSVERPDGSNFTLKIRSTKLEDSAMYFCASRAGFDNSPLHFGNGTRLTVT.